Each of the 32 T cell receptor beta chains below was sequenced from the same sample in a study of T cells in Graves' hyperthyroidism and ophthalmopathy. Amplified TCR beta CDR3 regions came from RNA transcripts. The HTBI primer set served for first-round RT-PCR of the TCR CDR3. TCRdb redid the calling of the multiplex PCR reads with MiXCR, one entry per CDR3 protein. The sample holds about 610,000 distinct CDR3 sequences, 14% to 15% seen once. Sequencing was carried out using blood. The receptors shown here come from a woman aged 40-49 years with Graves' ophthalmopathy.

The rearrangement links TRBV28 to TRBJ2-5; D may correspond to TRBD1 or TRBD2 (7 bases each). V dropped 5 bases and J dropped 4 bases, with 17 bases sitting between them. The CDR3 is 15 amino acids. Germline loops: CDR1 MDHEN, CDR2 SYDVKM. As DNA, the CDR3 is TGTGCCAGCAGTCCCAGGGGGGGGGCTGCAGAGACCCAGTACTTC. Translated: CASSPRGGAAETQYF.

This clonotype was seen many times. V usage is TRBV10-3 and J usage is TRBJ1-2, with TRBD1 as a possible D gene (5 bases). This CDR3 spans 13 amino acids. The germline gives CDR1 ENHRY, CDR2 SYGVKD. V was shortened by 6 bases and J by 1 base, with 9 bases between the two germline ends. This CDR3 reads CAIRQENNYGYTF. The CDR3 coding sequence is TGTGCCATCAGACAGGAAAATAACTATGGCTACACCTTC.

This clonotype was counted ten times or more. The rearrangement joins TRBV5-1 to TRBJ2-2, with 10 bases fitting TRBD1. The V gene end was trimmed by 3 bases and the J gene end by 6 bases; junction bases not matched to a gene: 5. Germline CDR1 SGHRS, CDR2 YFSETQ. The CDR3 totals 15 residues. The CDR3 nucleotides are TGCGCCAGCAGCTGGACAGGGGGTCTCGCCGGGGAGCTGTTTTTT. This translates into CASSWTGGLAGELFF.

In its sample, this clonotype was seen a few times. The CDR3 bases are TGCAGTGCCTCCGGGCCGGGTAGCACAGATACGCAGTATTTT. Residues: CSASGPGSTDTQYF. The chain uses TRBV20-1 and TRBJ2-3; D unclear. Germline loops: CDR1 DFQATT, CDR2 SNEGSKA (reference sequence). The CDR3 extends over 14 amino acids. V lost 6 bases to trimming and J lost 0 bases, with 13 bases between them.

The chain employs TRBV24-1 and TRBJ1-2; D remains ambiguous. The ends were cut back, 3 bases at V and 1 base at J, with 2 bases in the middle. From germline, CDR1 is KGHDR and CDR2 SFDVKD. The CDR3 loop spans 12 amino acids. The DNA for the CDR3 is TGTGCCACCAGTGATAATAACTATGGCTACACCTTC. Its protein product is CATSDNNYGYTF.

This clonotype was seen ten or more times. The J gene is TRBJ2-7, the V gene TRBV20-1, with no clear D. The CDR3 spans 15 residues. CDR1 DFQATT and CDR2 SNEGSKA come from the germline V gene (reference sequence). Trimming removed 0 bases at V and 2 bases at J, with 14 bases between. The DNA of the CDR3 is TGCAGTGCTAGAGATATCACGAAAACCACCTACGAGCAGTACTTC. Translating it yields CSARDITKTTYEQYF.

V and J are TRBV5-1 and TRBJ2-2, with D possibly being TRBD1 (7 bases). There are 16 residues in the CDR3. The ends were cut back, 0 bases at V and 2 bases at J, with 11 bases in the middle. CDR1 SGHRS and CDR2 YFSETQ come from the germline V gene. CDR3 in amino acids: CASSLDRGGNTGELFF. Written as DNA, the CDR3 is TGCGCCAGCAGCTTGGACAGGGGAGGCAACACCGGGGAGCTGTTTTTT.

There are a few counts of this clonotype. The chain links TRBV12-3 or TRBV12-4 to TRBJ1-2, with D perhaps TRBD1 (6 bases). Deletions cut 6 bases from V and 8 bases from J, with 13 bases between. This CDR3 comprises 12 residues. CDR3 DNA: TGTGCCAGCAGCCGACAGGCTGCCGGCTACACCTTC. Encoded protein: CASSRQAAGYTF.

This clonotype was recorded many times. This chain joins TRBV30 and TRBJ1-5, with 7 bases aligning to TRBD1. The CDR3 is made up of 13 amino acids. The junction had 6 bases not matched to a gene; V was cut back by 5 bases and J by 5 bases. Germline CDR1 and CDR2: GTSNPN and SVGIG (reference sequence). The CDR3 spells CAWGGQRDQPQHF. CDR3 sequence (DNA): TGTGCCTGGGGGGGACAGCGGGATCAGCCCCAGCATTTT.

Regarding this clonotype: A single base separates this from a much larger clone, so it may be a read error. The rearrangement joins TRBV12-3 or TRBV12-4 to TRBJ2-7; 9 bases match TRBD1. This CDR3 spans 12 amino acids. This chain's CDR3 is CVSSPGTGRKYF. The CDR3 region has the DNA TGTGTCAGCAGCCCCGGGACAGGGCGGAAGTACTTC.

This sequence joins TRBV10-3 and TRBJ2-7, with D maybe TRBD2 (7 bases). Germline CDR1 and CDR2: ENHRY and SYGVKD. The CDR3 covers 12 residues. V was trimmed by 11 bases and J by 6 bases, leaving 17 bases between them. CDR3 nucleotide sequence: TGTGCCTCAGCTGGGGGGGCCCCCGAGCAGTACTTC. This translates into CASAGGAPEQYF.

This clonotype has ten or more counts. V is TRBV19 and J is TRBJ1-5; perhaps TRBD1 as D (6 bases). V lost 3 bases to trimming and J lost 2 bases, with 14 bases between them. The CDR3 consists of 16 residues. Germline CDR1 reads LNHDA; CDR2 reads SQIVND (reference sequence). CDR3 loop: CASSMGHPRGNQPQHF. In nucleotides, the CDR3 is TGTGCCAGTAGTATGGGACACCCTCGAGGCAATCAGCCCCAGCATTTT.

This clonotype was seen repeatedly, ten times or more. The rearrangement links TRBV19 to TRBJ1-5, with D tentatively TRBD1 (5 bases). The CDR3 sequence is 18 residues long. Trimming cost V 2 bases and J 0 bases, with 17 bases left between them. Germline V gene sequence: CDR1 LNHDA, CDR2 SQIVND (reference sequence). Here the CDR3 reads CASSITGRVRYSNQPQHF. CDR3 bases: TGTGCCAGTAGTATAACCGGCAGGGTCCGGTATAGCAATCAGCCCCAGCATTTT.

This clonotype was found many times. The chain has TRBV28 and TRBJ1-3; D gene ambiguous. This CDR3 spans 14 amino acids. Trimming stripped 6 bases from V and 0 bases from J, with 9 bases between. Germline assignment: CDR1 MDHEN and CDR2 SYDVKM. CDR3 bases: TGTGCCAGCAGGGTCCCCCTCTCTGGAAACACCATATATTTT. Residues: CASRVPLSGNTIYF.

This clonotype was recorded many times. This chain joins TRBV14 and TRBJ2-2; D might be TRBD2 (5 bases). This CDR3 has 13 residues. The germline CDR1 and CDR2 sequences are SGHDN and FVKESK. The V end was cut by 1 base, the J end by 7 bases, with 7 bases between. The CDR3: CASSQVGGGELFF. The CDR3 DNA reads TGTGCCAGCAGCCAAGTCGGAGGCGGGGAGCTGTTTTTT. The whole variable domain, remainder taken from reference TRBV14 and TRBJ2-2, is EAGVTQFPSHSVIEKGQTVTLRCDPISGHDNLYWYRRVMGKEIKFLLHFVKESKQDESGMPNNRFLAERTGGTYSTLKVQPAELEDSGVYFCASSQVGGGELFFGEGSRLTVL.

The chain couples TRBV6-5 to TRBJ2-7, with D possibly TRBD2 on 6 matching bases. The CDR3 sequence is 16 residues long. Trimming stripped 1 base from V and 0 bases from J, with 13 bases between. Germline V lookup: CDR1 MNHEY, CDR2 SVGAGI. CDR3 in DNA: TGTGCCAGCAGTTACTTACCGGGAGTGTCCTCCTACGAGCAGTACTTC. Encoded protein: CASSYLPGVSSYEQYF.

This chain connects TRBV19 to TRBJ2-7, with 8 bases fitting TRBD1. The CDR3 has 16 amino acids. CDR1 and CDR2 from the germline V gene are LNHDA and SQIVND (reference sequence). The J segment lost 4 bases and the V segment lost 5 bases, leaving 13 bases of the junction unmatched. CDR3 in amino acids: CASSRSRTGWEYEQYF. The DNA for the CDR3 is TGTGCCAGTAGTCGATCAAGGACAGGGTGGGAATACGAGCAGTACTTC.

This clonotype was counted at least ten times. The junction shows a germline mismatch at one end, possibly a read error. This chain links TRBV7-2 with TRBJ2-5; TRBD2 matches at 7 bases. Per germline, CDR1 SGHTA and CDR2 FQGNSA. The CDR3 is 15 residues long. In nucleotides, the CDR3 is TGTGCCAGCAGCCTAGCGGCACTAGGCCAAGAGACCCAGTACTTC. Translating gives CASSLAALGQETQYF.

This clonotype showed up many times. V usage is TRBV20-1 and J usage is TRBJ2-5; the D is unclear. The CDR3 runs to 12 residues. CDR1 DFQATT and CDR2 SNEGSKA come from the germline V gene (reference sequence). V was cut by 5 bases and J by 2 bases, with 9 bases left in between. The CDR3 protein is CSADLPQETQYF. CDR3 DNA sequence: TGCAGTGCTGATCTCCCACAAGAGACCCAGTACTTC.

This clonotype appeared many times. J is TRBJ1-1 and V is TRBV12-3 or TRBV12-4, with a weak D call TRBD1 (6 bases). This CDR3 has 15 amino acids. V lost 3 bases and J 6 bases, leaving 17 bases between the germline ends. The CDR3 protein is CASSFSVGGFSEAFF. The DNA of the CDR3 is TGTGCCAGCAGTTTTAGTGTAGGGGGTTTCTCTGAAGCTTTCTTT.

This chain joins TRBV11-2 and TRBJ2-2, with no clear D. Germline V gene data show CDR1 as SGHAT and CDR2 as FQNNGV. CDR3 length: 17 amino acids. V lost 5 bases to trimming and J lost 1 base, with 17 bases between them. Written as DNA, the CDR3 is TGTGCCAGCAGCGCCTACCTGGCGGTACAGAACACCGGGGAGCTGTTTTTT. Its translation is CASSAYLAVQNTGELFF.

CDR3 in DNA: TGTGCCAGCAGTCTAACAGGGGGCGCAAATCAGCCCCAGCATTTT. Amino acids: CASSLTGGANQPQHF. This chain uses TRBV6-2 or TRBV6-3 with TRBJ1-5; 9 bases are a match to TRBD1. The CDR3 spans 15 residues. The V segment lost 5 bases and the J segment 4 bases; nucleotides outside the gene matches: 6. Germline CDR1 reads MNHEY; CDR2 reads SVGEGT.

This clonotype was counted only a few times. The rearrangement joins TRBV19 to TRBJ2-7; possibly TRBD1 for D (6 bases). V lost 8 bases and J lost 2, with 16 bases in between. Germline CDR1 and CDR2: LNHDA and SQIVND (reference sequence). The CDR3 contains 14 residues. The CDR3 DNA is TGTGCCAGTCGCACCGACAGGCGCCCCTACGAGCAGTACTTC. Amino acid sequence: CASRTDRRPYEQYF.

This clonotype was picked up a small number of times. The gene calls are TRBV5-1 and TRBJ2-2; D ambiguous. The germline V and J ends were trimmed by 0 bases and 8 bases, with 8 bases remaining between them. The CDR3 length is 13 residues. From germline, CDR1 is SGHRS and CDR2 YFSETQ. In nucleotides, the CDR3 is TGCGCCAGCAGCTTGGAACCGACGGGGGAGCTGTTTTTT. Protein sequence: CASSLEPTGELFF.

The chain has TRBV19 and TRBJ2-2; the D is unclear. This CDR3 spans 13 amino acids. Trimming removed 10 bases from V and 4 bases from J, with 13 bases in between. Germline CDR1 is LNHDA and CDR2 is SQIVND (reference sequence). The CDR3 DNA reads TGTGCCACAAGTCAATGGGGCACCGGGGAGCTGTTTTTT. It codes for CATSQWGTGELFF.

The chain links TRBV13 to TRBJ1-1; D is perhaps TRBD1 (6 bases). CDR3 length: 13 residues. CDR1 and CDR2 from the germline V gene are PRHDT and FYEKMQ (reference sequence). The ends were cut back, 8 bases at V and 7 bases at J, with 17 bases in the middle. The CDR3 DNA sequence: TGTGCCAGCCGCTCGCGGGGGCGAGTTGAAGCTTTCTTT. As protein: CASRSRGRVEAFF.

The J gene is TRBJ2-7, the V gene TRBV7-9, with no clear D. Trimming took 5 bases from V and 5 from J, leaving 13 bases between them. Looked up from germline, CDR1 is SEHNR and CDR2 is FQNEAQ (reference sequence). The CDR3 length is 13 residues. This chain's CDR3 is CASSHLGSHEQYF. CDR3 coding DNA: TGTGCCAGCAGCCACCTGGGGTCCCACGAGCAGTACTTC.

This clonotype was seen ten or more times. The rearrangement links TRBV10-2 to TRBJ2-7; 7 nucleotides match TRBD2. V was pared by 7 bases and J by 1 base, with 4 bases of the junction left unmatched. This CDR3 is 13 amino acids long. The germline V gene encodes CDR1 WSHSY and CDR2 SAAADI. The CDR3 region has the DNA TGCGCCAGCAACACCGGGAGGTCCTACGAGCAGTACTTC. This sequence encodes CASNTGRSYEQYF.

This clonotype was recorded at least ten times. V and J are TRBV6-5 and TRBJ1-4; D uncertain. V lost 6 bases and J 8 bases, leaving 22 bases between the germline ends. This CDR3 has 16 amino acids. CDR1 MNHEY and CDR2 SVGAGI come from the germline V gene. CDR3 sequence reads: CASSPSPWGNIEKLFF. The DNA for the CDR3 is TGTGCCAGCAGCCCGAGCCCGTGGGGAAATATCGAAAAACTGTTTTTT.

The table lists this clonotype with many counts. The V gene is TRBV6-5, the J gene TRBJ2-5; 10 bases agree with TRBD1. CDR1 and CDR2 from the germline V gene are MNHEY and SVGAGI. Germline trimming cut 0 bases from V and 4 bases from J; bases unmatched to any gene: 8. The CDR3 is 17 amino acids. In nucleotides, the CDR3 is TGTGCCAGCAGTTACTCGTCAGGGACAGGGGTGGGAGAGACCCAGTACTTC. Protein sequence: CASSYSSGTGVGETQYF.

V and J are TRBV30 and TRBJ1-2, with unresolved D. The CDR3 is 14 amino acids. The germline V gene encodes CDR1 GTSNPN and CDR2 SVGIG (reference sequence). Trimming pared 2 bases from V and 4 bases from J, leaving 14 bases between. The CDR3 sequence is CAWSRTPGTYGYTF. DNA of the CDR3: TGTGCCTGGAGTAGAACCCCAGGAACCTATGGCTACACCTTC.

In its sample, this clonotype was seen many times. The V gene is TRBV20-1, the J gene TRBJ2-7; 8 positions agree with TRBD1. The CDR3 length is 15 residues. Germline V lookup: CDR1 DFQATT, CDR2 SNEGSKA (reference sequence). The V gene end was trimmed by 3 bases and the J gene end by 2 bases; junction bases not matched to a gene: 9. CDR3: CSARPAGGAAYEQYF. CDR3 nucleotides: TGCAGTGCTAGGCCCGCAGGGGGCGCCGCCTACGAGCAGTACTTC.